Sequencing of this T cell receptor (beta chain) was carried out in a study of blood T cells in healthy people across ages. Deletions cut 5 bases from V and 5 bases from J, with 12 bases between. CDR3 length: 13 amino acids. Looked up from germline, CDR1 is SEHNR and CDR2 is FQNEAQ (reference sequence). The people who gave samples were healthy Caucasians from Russia, aged roughly 6 to 100. It was with a sample-barcoded 5' primer and a J-beta primer mix that a second PCR of roughly 7 to 12 cycles was run. Each CDR3 protein is one row after TCRdb ran MiXCR on the 5' RACE reads. The repertoire holds 350,000 to 450,000 distinct CDR3 sequences, 45% to 65% seen once, with under 65% in the top ten. A few counts support this clonotype.

The chain joins TRBV7-9 to TRBJ1-2; no clear D. Sequenced: blood. The clonotype originates from a man aged 55 to 69 in good health. The CDR3: CASSPAREYGYTF. CDR3 nucleotides: TGTGCCAGCAGCCCCGCAAGAGAGTATGGCTACACCTTC.